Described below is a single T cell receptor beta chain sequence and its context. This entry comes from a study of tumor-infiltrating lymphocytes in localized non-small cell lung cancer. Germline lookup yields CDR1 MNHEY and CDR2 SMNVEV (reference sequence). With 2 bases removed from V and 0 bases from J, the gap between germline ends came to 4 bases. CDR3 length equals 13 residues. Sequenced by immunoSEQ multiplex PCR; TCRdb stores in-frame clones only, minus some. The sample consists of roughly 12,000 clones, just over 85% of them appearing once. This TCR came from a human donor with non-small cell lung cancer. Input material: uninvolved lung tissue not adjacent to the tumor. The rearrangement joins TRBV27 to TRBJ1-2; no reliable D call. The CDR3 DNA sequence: TGTGCCAGCAGTTTAGGGGCTAACTATGGCTACACCTTC. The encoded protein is CASSLGANYGYTF.